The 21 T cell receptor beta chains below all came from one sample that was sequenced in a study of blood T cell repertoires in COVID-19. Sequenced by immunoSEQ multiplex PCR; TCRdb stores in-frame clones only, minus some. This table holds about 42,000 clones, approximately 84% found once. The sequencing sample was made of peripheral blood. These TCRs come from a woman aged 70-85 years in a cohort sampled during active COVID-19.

The CDR3: CASSEEDRGLTNLQETQYF. CDR3 coding DNA: TGTGCCAGCAGTGAAGAAGACAGGGGGCTAACCAACCTACAAGAGACCCAGTACTTC. This chain links TRBV6-1 with TRBJ2-5, with TRBD1 identical over 10 bases. Germline CDR1 is MNHNS and CDR2 is SASEGT. V trimming: 1 base; J trimming: 2 bases; junction bases outside the gene matches: 13. The length of the CDR3 is 19 residues.

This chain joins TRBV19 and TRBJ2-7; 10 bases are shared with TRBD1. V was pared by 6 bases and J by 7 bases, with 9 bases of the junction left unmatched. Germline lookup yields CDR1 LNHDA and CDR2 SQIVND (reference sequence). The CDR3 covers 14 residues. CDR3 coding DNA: TGTGCCAGTAGGCAACCGGGACAGGGGCTGGAGCAGTACTTC. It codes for CASRQPGQGLEQYF.

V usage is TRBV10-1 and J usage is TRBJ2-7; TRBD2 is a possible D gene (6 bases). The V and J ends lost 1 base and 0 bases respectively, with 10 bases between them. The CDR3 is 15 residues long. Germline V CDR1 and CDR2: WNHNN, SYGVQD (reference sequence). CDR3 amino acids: CASSEFAGPSYEQYF. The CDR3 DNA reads TGCGCCAGCAGTGAGTTCGCGGGACCCTCCTACGAGCAGTACTTC.

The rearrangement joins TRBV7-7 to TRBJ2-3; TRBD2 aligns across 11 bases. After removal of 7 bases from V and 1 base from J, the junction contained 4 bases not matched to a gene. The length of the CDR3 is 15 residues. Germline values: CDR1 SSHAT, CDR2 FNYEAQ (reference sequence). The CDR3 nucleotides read TGTGCCAGCAACCCACTAGCGGGAGGCACAGATACGCAGTATTTT. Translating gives CASNPLAGGTDTQYF.

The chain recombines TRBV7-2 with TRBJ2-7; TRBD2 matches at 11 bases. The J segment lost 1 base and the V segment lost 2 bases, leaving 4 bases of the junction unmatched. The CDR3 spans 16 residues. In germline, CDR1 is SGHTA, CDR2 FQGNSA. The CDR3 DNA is TGTGCCAGCAGCTTATATGGGACTAGCGGTTCCTACGAGCAGTACTTC. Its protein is CASSLYGTSGSYEQYF.

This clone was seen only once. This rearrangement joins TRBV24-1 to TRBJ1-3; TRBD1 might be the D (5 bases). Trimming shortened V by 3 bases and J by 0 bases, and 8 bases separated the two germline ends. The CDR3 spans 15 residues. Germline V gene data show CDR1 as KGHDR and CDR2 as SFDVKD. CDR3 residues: CATSDGADSGNTIYF. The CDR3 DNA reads TGTGCCACCAGTGATGGGGCTGACTCTGGAAACACCATATATTTT.

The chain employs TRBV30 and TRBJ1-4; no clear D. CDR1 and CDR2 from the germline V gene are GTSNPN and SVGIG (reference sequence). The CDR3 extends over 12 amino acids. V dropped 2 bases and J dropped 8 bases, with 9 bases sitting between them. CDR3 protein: CAWSTGREKLFF. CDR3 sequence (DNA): TGTGCCTGGAGTACGGGAAGGGAAAAACTGTTTTTT.

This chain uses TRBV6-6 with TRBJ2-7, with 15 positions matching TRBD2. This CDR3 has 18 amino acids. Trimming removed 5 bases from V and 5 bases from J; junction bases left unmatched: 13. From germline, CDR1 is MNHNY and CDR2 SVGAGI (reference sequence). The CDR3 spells CASSRTSGRAYVPHEQYF. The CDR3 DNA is TGTGCCAGCAGTCGGACTAGCGGGAGGGCCTATGTTCCCCACGAGCAGTACTTC.

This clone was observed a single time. The CDR3 loop reads CASSYASIQYF. DNA for the CDR3: TGTGCCAGCAGCTACGCTAGCATTCAGTACTTC. This chain connects TRBV11-2 to TRBJ2-4; D remains ambiguous. Germline V lookup: CDR1 SGHAT, CDR2 FQNNGV. The CDR3 runs 11 residues. V dropped 4 bases and J dropped 9 bases, with 7 bases sitting between them.

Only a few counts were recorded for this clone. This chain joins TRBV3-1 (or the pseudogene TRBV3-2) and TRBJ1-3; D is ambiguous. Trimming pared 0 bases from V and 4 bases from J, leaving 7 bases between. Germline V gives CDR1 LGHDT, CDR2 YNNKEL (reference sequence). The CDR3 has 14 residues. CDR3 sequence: CASSQEMQGNTIYF. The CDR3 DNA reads TGTGCCAGCAGCCAAGAGATGCAGGGAAACACCATATATTTT.

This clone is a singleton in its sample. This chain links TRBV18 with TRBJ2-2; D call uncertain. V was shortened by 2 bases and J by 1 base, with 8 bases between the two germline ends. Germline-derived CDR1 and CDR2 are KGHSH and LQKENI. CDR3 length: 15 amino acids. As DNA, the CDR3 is TGTGCCAGCTCACCATCCACAGTGAACACCGGGGAGCTGTTTTTT. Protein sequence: CASSPSTVNTGELFF.

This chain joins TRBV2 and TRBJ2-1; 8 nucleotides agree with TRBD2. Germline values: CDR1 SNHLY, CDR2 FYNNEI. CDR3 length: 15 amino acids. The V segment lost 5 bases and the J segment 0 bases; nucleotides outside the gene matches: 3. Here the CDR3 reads CASSPSGSSYNEQFF. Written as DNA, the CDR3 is TGTGCCAGCAGTCCGAGCGGGAGCTCCTACAATGAGCAGTTCTTC.

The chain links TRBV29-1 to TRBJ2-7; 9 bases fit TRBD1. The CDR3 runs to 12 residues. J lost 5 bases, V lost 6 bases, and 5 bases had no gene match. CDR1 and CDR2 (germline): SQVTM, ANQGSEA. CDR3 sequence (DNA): TGCAGCGTGCGGGACAGGGAGGACGAGCAGTACTTC. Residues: CSVRDREDEQYF.

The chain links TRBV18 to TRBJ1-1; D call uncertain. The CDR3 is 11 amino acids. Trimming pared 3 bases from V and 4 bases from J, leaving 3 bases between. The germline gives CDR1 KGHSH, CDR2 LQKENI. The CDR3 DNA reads TGTGCCAGCTCACCGAGCACTGAAGCTTTCTTT. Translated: CASSPSTEAFF.

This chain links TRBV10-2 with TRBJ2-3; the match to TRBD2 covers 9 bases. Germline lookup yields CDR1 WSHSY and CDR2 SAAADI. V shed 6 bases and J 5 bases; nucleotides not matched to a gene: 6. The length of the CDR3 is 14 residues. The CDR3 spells CASSIAGDGDTQYF. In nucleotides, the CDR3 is TGCGCCAGCAGCATAGCGGGAGATGGAGATACGCAGTATTTT.

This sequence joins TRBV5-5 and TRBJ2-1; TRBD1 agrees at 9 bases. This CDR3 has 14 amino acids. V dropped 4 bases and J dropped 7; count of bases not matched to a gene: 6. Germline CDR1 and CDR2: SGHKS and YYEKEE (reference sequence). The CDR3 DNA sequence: TGTGCCAGCAGCCCCACAGGGGGCCCGAATGAGCAGTTCTTC. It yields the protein CASSPTGGPNEQFF.

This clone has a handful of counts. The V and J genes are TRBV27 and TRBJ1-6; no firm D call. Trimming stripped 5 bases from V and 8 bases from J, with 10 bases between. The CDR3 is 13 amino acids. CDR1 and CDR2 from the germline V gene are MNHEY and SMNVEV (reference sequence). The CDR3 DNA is TGTGCCAGCAGTGGCGGGAAGGATTCACCCCTCCACTTT. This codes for CASSGGKDSPLHF.

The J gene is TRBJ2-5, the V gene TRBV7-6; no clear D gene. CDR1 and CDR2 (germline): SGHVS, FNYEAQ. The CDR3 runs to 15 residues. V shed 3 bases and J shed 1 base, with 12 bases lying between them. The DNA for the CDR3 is TGTGCCAGCAGCTTTGCCTATGCGGCCCAAGAGACCCAGTACTTC. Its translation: CASSFAYAAQETQYF. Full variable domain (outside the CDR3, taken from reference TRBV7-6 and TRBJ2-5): GAGVSQSPRYKVTKRGQDVALRCDPISGHVSLYWYRQALGQGPEFLTYFNYEAQQDKSGLPNDRFSAERPEGSISTLTIQRTEQRDSAMYRCASSFAYAAQETQYFGPGTRLLVL.

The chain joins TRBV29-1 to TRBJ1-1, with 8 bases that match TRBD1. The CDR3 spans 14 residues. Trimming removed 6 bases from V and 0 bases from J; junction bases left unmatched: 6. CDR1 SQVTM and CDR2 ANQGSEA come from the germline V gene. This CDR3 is CSVTGGLMNTEAFF. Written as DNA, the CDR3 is TGCAGCGTCACAGGGGGGCTCATGAACACTGAAGCTTTCTTT.

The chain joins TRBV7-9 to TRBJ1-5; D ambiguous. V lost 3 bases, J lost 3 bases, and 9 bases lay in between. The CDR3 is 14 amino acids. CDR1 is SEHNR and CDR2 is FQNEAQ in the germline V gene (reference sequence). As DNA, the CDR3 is TGTGCCAGCAGCTTGTCCGCGGCCAATCAGCCCCAGCATTTT. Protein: CASSLSAANQPQHF.

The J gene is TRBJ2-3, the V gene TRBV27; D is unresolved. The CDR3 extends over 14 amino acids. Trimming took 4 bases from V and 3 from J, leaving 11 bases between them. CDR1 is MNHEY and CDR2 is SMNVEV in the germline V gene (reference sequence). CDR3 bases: TGTGCCAGCAGTTCACTGACTCGAACAGATACGCAGTATTTT. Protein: CASSSLTRTDTQYF.